This T cell receptor beta chain was sequenced in a study of PD-1 blockade in classical Hodgkin lymphoma (dated by TCRdb to about 2020). Regarding the study in general: Nivolumab dosing was 3 mg/kg intravenously every 2 weeks, continuing until either disease progression or unacceptable toxicity. The study used CyTOF and TCR beta sequencing to define a peripheral blood immune signature of response to PD-1 blockade in classical Hodgkin lymphoma.

The Qiagen DNeasy kit was used to extract genomic DNA from unsorted PBMCs and from the negatively selected CD4+ and CD8+ fractions. TCR beta CDR3 regions were amplified by immunoSEQ multiplex PCR using primers annealing to V and J segments. A synthetic immune receptor repertoire was used to minimize amplification bias, and remaining bias was computationally removed after sequencing. The paper's processing steps were these. Repertoire diversity was quantified as the Shannon entropy index using custom Python scripts. Unsorted, CD4+ and CD8+ repertoires were analyzed separately, except in combined analyses where CD4+ and CD8+ sequences were merged in silico. Clonal expansion was defined as a frequency increase of at least 2-fold after treatment compared with C1D1, and clones undetected at baseline were assigned a pseudocount of 0.5. Singleton clones were defined as clones with 0 or 1 copy at C1D1, and non-singleton clones were defined as clones with 2 or more copies. By matching protein sequences in sorted samples from the same patient, clones expanded in unsorted samples were annotated as CD4+, CD8+ or unknown. Diversity changes from C1D1 to C4D1 were tested in paired samples using Wilcoxon tests. This is the immuneACCESS table as TCRdb keeps it, with only in-frame sequences that have V and J called. A part of the clones is gone; compared with another copy, unresolved V genes explain less than half, and the rest is unexplained. Clonal size and the V and J genes are those of that table, whereas D and trimming came from the DNA. This sample gives 20,000 to 30,000 clones in total; roughly 80% of them show up just once. Clones ranked in the top ten supply about 8% of the sample.

Trimming takes 1 base from V and 1 base from J, and the germline ends sit 7 bases apart. According to the germline V gene, CDR1 reads MDHEN and CDR2 reads SYDVKM. The cysteine opens and the phenylalanine closes a CDR3 of 14 amino acids. Only the CDR3 part of the read is kept: 42 bases, read in frame from the first base. Regarding this clone: The antigen this receptor binds is unknown. No base quality values were provided; no much bigger clone lies one nucleotide off.

The paper's findings and limits, for the study overall: By C4D1, a significant rise was seen in CD4+ TCR diversity but not in CD8+ TCR diversity (p=0.0027 vs p=0.16), and the rise was most apparent among complete responders (p=0.02). Trial patients achieving complete response had baseline diversity similar to newly diagnosed patients, whereas partial responders and progressors had significantly lower diversity. The study was limited to a single clinical trial cohort, and causes of repertoire differences, possibly disease activity or prior therapy, remained undefined. Lower diversity was observed in patients in whom nivolumab was started less than 1 year after ASCT, and these patients were excluded from later analyses so that confounding by immune reconstitution would be avoided. Baseline TCR diversity was reported to be lower in newly diagnosed patients than in healthy donors and to be lower still in relapsed/refractory patients.

The time point tag for this specimen amounts to: cycle 2 day 1 (C2D1) of nivolumab. Every trial patient had relapsed following autologous stem cell transplantation, and prior brentuximab vedotin exposure was what differed among cohorts A, B and C. A total of over 55 patients with relapsed/refractory classical Hodgkin lymphoma made up the trial cohort, and each patient's best overall response was complete response, partial response or progressive disease. Single-agent nivolumab was administered to trial patients in the multi-cohort phase II CheckMate 205 trial. An independent review committee assessed best overall response using the 2007 International Working Group response criteria. Trial PBMCs were collected immediately before nivolumab initiation (C1D1) and during therapy at cycle 2 day 1 and cycle 4 day 1. Peripheral blood was collected in 8 mL Vacutainer Cell Preparation Tubes, from which PBMCs were isolated by centrifugation and then cryopreserved.

This clonotype originated in a human donor with classical Hodgkin lymphoma. The chain is assembled from TRBV28 and TRBJ1-2, with a tentative D gene TRBD1 over 5 matching bases. The material sequenced was peripheral blood mononuclear cells (PBMCs), taken before the second cycle of nivolumab. The DNA sequence is as follows: TGTGCCAGCAGTTTATCAGGGATTAACTATGGCTACACCTTC. It translates to CASSLSGINYGYTF.